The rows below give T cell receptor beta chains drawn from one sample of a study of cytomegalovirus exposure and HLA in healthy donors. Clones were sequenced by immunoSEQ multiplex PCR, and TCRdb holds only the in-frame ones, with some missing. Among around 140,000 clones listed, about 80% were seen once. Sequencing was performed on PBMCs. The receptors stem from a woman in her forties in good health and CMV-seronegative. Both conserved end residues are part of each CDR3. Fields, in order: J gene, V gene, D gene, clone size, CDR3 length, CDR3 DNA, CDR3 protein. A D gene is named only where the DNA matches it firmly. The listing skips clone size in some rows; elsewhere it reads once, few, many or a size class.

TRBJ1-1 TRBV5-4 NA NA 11 TGTGCCAGCAGGGCGAACACTGAAGCTTTCTTT CASRANTEAFF
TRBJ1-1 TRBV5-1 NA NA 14 TGCGCCAGCAGCTTTAGGACACCGAACACTGAAGCTTTCTTT CASSFRTPNTEAFF
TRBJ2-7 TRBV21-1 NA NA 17 TGTGCCAGCAGCTTTCGGACAGGGGGCCAGGGTCGGGACGAGCAGTACTTC CASSFRTGGQGRDEQYF
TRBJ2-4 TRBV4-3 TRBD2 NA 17 TGCGCCAGCAGCCACGGAACCGGGACTAGCGGGAGCAACATTCAGTACTTC CASSHGTGTSGSNIQYF
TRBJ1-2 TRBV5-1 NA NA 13 TGCGCCAGCAGCATAGAGGGACAAGGCGGCTACACCTTC CASSIEGQGGYTF
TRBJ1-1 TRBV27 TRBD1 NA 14 TGTGCCAGCAGCCCGACAGGGTGGAACACTGAAGCTTTCTTT CASSPTGWNTEAFF
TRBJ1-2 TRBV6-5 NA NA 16 TGTGCCAGCAGTTACTCGAGGCGGGGGCTCAACTATGGCTACACCTTC CASSYSRRGLNYGYTF
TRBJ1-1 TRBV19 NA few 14 TGTGCCAGTAGTATAGGCGGAGTATCGACTGAAGCTTTCTTT CASSIGGVSTEAFF
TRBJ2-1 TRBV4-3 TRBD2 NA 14 TGCGCCAGCAGCCAAGAGCGGGGCGGGGGAGAGCAGTTCTTC CASSQERGGGEQFF
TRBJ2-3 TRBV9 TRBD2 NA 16 TGTGCCAGCAGCGTAGTCCCTAGCGGGAGCACAGATACGCAGTATTTT CASSVVPSGSTDTQYF
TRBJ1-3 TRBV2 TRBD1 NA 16 TGTGCCAGCAGTGGGGACAGGCTCTACTCTGGAAACACCATATATTTT CASSGDRLYSGNTIYF
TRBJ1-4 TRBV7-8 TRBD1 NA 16 TGTGCCAGCAGCAGACAGGGGGCTGGAACTAATGAAAAACTGTTTTTT CASSRQGAGTNEKLFF
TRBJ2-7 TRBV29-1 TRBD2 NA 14 TGCAGCGTTGTCCTCGCGGGAGCTCACTACGAGCAGTACTTC CSVVLAGAHYEQYF
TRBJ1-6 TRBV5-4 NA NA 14 TGTGCCAGCAGCTTGTGGGCAGCCTTTTCACCCCTCCACTTT CASSLWAAFSPLHF
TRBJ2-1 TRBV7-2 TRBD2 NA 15 TGTGCCAGCAGCCCCCGAGCGGGAGAGTACAATGAGCAGTTCTTC CASSPRAGEYNEQFF
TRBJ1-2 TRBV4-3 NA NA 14 TGCGCCAGCAGCCAGGCCGACAGGATCTATGGCTACACCTTC CASSQADRIYGYTF
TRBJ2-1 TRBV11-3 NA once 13 TGTGCCAGCAGCTCCTCCAACACAGGGTATTCCTTCTTC CASSSSNTGYSFF
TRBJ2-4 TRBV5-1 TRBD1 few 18 TGCGCCAGCCGGTCGGGCAGGGGGAATCAATATGCCAAAAACATTCAGTACTTC CASRSGRGNQYAKNIQYF
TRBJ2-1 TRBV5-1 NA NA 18 TGCGCCAGCAGCTTGGAATCGACAAACTCTTACTCCTACAATGAGCAGTTCTTC CASSLESTNSYSYNEQFF
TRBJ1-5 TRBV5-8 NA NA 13 TGTGCCCTCGATAGGGTCGAGGGTCAGCCCCAGCATTTT CALDRVEGQPQHF
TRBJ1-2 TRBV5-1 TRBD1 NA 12 TGCGCCAGCAAGCAGGGGGCTGATGGCTACACCTTC CASKQGADGYTF
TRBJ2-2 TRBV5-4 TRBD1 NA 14 TGTGCCAGCAGCCAGAGCAGGGGGACCGGGGAGCTGTTTTTT CASSQSRGTGELFF
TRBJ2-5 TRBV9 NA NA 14 TGTGCCAGCAGCCCCCGGGGGGCCCAAGAGACCCAGTACTTC CASSPRGAQETQYF
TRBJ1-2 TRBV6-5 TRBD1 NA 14 TGTGCCAGCAGTTACTCGACAGGGAACTATGGCTACACCTTC CASSYSTGNYGYTF
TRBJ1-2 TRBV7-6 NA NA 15 TGTGCCAGCAGCTTAGGGACACTACCCTACTATGGCTACACCTTC CASSLGTLPYYGYTF
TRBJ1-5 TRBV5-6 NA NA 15 TGTGCCAGCAGCTTGAGCGGGCGATGGGATCAGCCCCAGCATTTT CASSLSGRWDQPQHF
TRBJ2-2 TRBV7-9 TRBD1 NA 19 TGTGCCAGCAGCTTAGGGGGGCAGGGGGCGAAGTCGAACACCGGGGAGCTGTTTTTT CASSLGGQGAKSNTGELFF
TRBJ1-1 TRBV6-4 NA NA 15 TGTGCCAGCAGTGACTCACCAGGGATGAACACTGAAGCTTTCTTT CASSDSPGMNTEAFF
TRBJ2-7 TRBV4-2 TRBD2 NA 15 TGTGCCAGCAGCCAAGACTCTAGCGGGGCCCACGAGCAGTACTTC CASSQDSSGAHEQYF
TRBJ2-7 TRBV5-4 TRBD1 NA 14 TGTGCCAGCAGCATCGGACAGGGGGTCCACGAGCAGTACTTC CASSIGQGVHEQYF